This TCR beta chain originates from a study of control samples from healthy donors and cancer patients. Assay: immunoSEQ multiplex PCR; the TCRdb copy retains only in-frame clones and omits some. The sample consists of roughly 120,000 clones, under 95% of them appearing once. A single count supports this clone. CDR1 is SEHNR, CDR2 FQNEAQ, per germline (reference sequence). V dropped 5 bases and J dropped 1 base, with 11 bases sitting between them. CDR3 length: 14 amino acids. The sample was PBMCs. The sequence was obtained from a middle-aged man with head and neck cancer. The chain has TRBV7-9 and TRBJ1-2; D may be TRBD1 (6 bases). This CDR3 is CASSKQGLNYGYTF. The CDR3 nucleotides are TGTGCCAGCAGCAAACAGGGCCTTAACTATGGCTACACCTTC.